Each of the 21 T cell receptor beta chains below was sequenced from the same sample in a study of blood T cell repertoires in COVID-19. Profiling relied on immunoSEQ multiplex PCR, and the TCRdb table lists in-frame clones only, not all of them. This table has approximately 200,000 clones, about four fifths appearing once. The specimen was peripheral blood. These TCRs come from a young woman who had recovered from COVID-19.

This clone appeared a single time. Other nucleotide sequences in the sample specify the same CDR3. V gene TRBV10-3 combines with J gene TRBJ1-6, with TRBD1 as a possible D gene (6 bases). Germline V lookup: CDR1 ENHRY, CDR2 SYGVKD. The V gene lost 8 bases and the J gene lost 3 bases, with 8 bases spanning the gap. The CDR3 contains 13 residues. The CDR3, as DNA: TGTGCCATCCGGGACAACTATAATTCACCCCTCCACTTT. It yields the protein CAIRDNYNSPLHF.

The rearrangement links TRBV5-1 to TRBJ2-7; no clear D gene. The germline gives CDR1 SGHRS, CDR2 YFSETQ. CDR3 size: 15 residues. With 0 bases removed from V and 5 bases from J, the gap between germline ends came to 15 bases. The CDR3 DNA is TGCGCCAGCAGCTTGGTAGGCAGGCTTTTCGACGAGCAGTACTTC. Translating it yields CASSLVGRLFDEQYF.

V gene TRBV5-1 combines with J gene TRBJ1-1; maybe TRBD1 (5 bases). Germline loops: CDR1 SGHRS, CDR2 YFSETQ. The CDR3 contains 14 residues. Trimming removed 4 bases at V and 4 bases at J, with 14 bases between. In DNA form, the CDR3 reads TGCGCCAGCAGCGTGACCGCAGGGCCCACTGAAGCTTTCTTT. It encodes CASSVTAGPTEAFF.

V usage is TRBV9 and J usage is TRBJ2-3, with 7 bases that match TRBD1. Trimming removed 5 bases from V and 4 bases from J; junction bases left unmatched: 10. The CDR3 totals 15 residues. CDR1 and CDR2 (germline): SGDLS, YYNGEE. CDR3 residues: CASSADRVFPDTQYF. DNA of the CDR3: TGTGCCAGCAGTGCCGACAGGGTGTTCCCAGATACGCAGTATTTT.

The V call is TRBV7-2, the J call TRBJ2-7, with D tentatively TRBD2 (5 bases). The V and J ends lost 3 bases and 6 bases respectively, with 18 bases between them. This CDR3 has 15 residues. CDR1 and CDR2 (germline): SGHTA, FQGNSA. Here the CDR3 DNA reads TGTGCCAGCAGCTTCACCCCGTTGGGAGCCTCCGAGCAGTACTTC. The encoded protein is CASSFTPLGASEQYF.

The rearrangement uses TRBV5-8 and TRBJ1-1; no clear D gene. V was pared by 1 base and J by 5 bases, with 6 bases between. From germline, CDR1 is SGHTS and CDR2 YDEGEE. CDR3 length equals 12 residues. CDR3 residues: CASSLSRTEAFF. As DNA, the CDR3 is TGTGCCAGCAGCTTGAGCAGGACTGAAGCTTTCTTT.

In this sample, this clone turned up a few times. This chain links TRBV30 with TRBJ1-2, with D uncertain. Germline V gene sequence: CDR1 GTSNPN, CDR2 SVGIG (reference sequence). The CDR3 runs 12 residues. V was cut by 1 base and J by 8 bases, with 11 bases left in between. This chain's CDR3 is CAWSATLGGYTF. CDR3 nucleotides: TGTGCCTGGAGTGCCACCCTGGGCGGCTACACCTTC. Full variable domain (missing parts from reference TRBV30 and TRBJ1-2): SQTIHQWPATLVQPVGSPLSLECTVEGTSNPNLYWYRQAAGRGLQLLFYSVGIGQISSEVPQNLSASRPQDRQFILSSKKLLLSDSGFYLCAWSATLGGYTFGSGTRLTVV.

The chain is built from TRBV11-2 and TRBJ2-7; perhaps TRBD1 as D (5 bases). Germline loops: CDR1 SGHAT, CDR2 FQNNGV. V was cut by 5 bases and J by 5 bases, with 13 bases left in between. The CDR3 has 13 amino acids. CDR3 DNA sequence: TGTGCCAGCAGCAATCTAGGGGTCCACGAGCAGTACTTC. This gives the protein CASSNLGVHEQYF.

The chain uses TRBV28 and TRBJ2-7, with 8 bases aligning to TRBD1. Germline CDR1 MDHEN, CDR2 SYDVKM. This CDR3 comprises 13 residues. V dropped 7 bases and J dropped 5; count of bases not matched to a gene: 7. The CDR3 loop reads CASTPGQVHEQYF. CDR3 DNA: TGTGCCAGCACCCCGGGACAGGTCCACGAGCAGTACTTC.

This clone was recorded once. The CDR3 sequence: CASSQDPGGSYNEQFF. The CDR3 DNA reads as TGTGCCAGCAGCCAAGATCCGGGAGGGTCCTACAATGAGCAGTTCTTC. The chain is built from TRBV4-2 and TRBJ2-1; 8 bases map to TRBD2. CDR1 is LGHNA, CDR2 YNFKEQ, per germline. V trimming: 0 bases; J trimming: 1 base; junction bases outside the gene matches: 2. The CDR3 is made up of 16 amino acids.

The V call is TRBV9, the J call TRBJ2-7; 7 bases align to TRBD1. The CDR3 is 15 amino acids. Germline CDR1 and CDR2: SGDLS and YYNGEE. The ends lost 0 bases at V and 3 bases at J; junction bases unmatched: 6. In DNA form, the CDR3 reads TGTGCCAGCAGCGTAGAAACAGGGGTAAACTACGAGCAGTACTTC. The encoded protein is CASSVETGVNYEQYF.

In DNA form, the CDR3 reads TGTGCCAGCACACCACAGGGGATGACTGAAGCTTTCTTT. This gives the protein CASTPQGMTEAFF. The chain has TRBV6-5 and TRBJ1-1, with TRBD1 matching over 7 bases. Unmatched junction bases numbered 7, after V lost 7 bases and J lost 5 bases. CDR1 is MNHEY and CDR2 is SVGAGI in the germline V gene. The CDR3 is made up of 13 amino acids.

The rearrangement joins TRBV30 to TRBJ2-7, with TRBD1 matching over 10 bases. This CDR3 region has 13 residues. V was clipped by 5 bases and J by 2 bases; unmatched bases: 3. Per the germline V gene, CDR1 is GTSNPN and CDR2 is SVGIG (reference sequence). The CDR3, as DNA: TGTGCCTGGGGGACAGGGGTTGCCTACGAGCAGTACTTC. Translating it yields CAWGTGVAYEQYF.

V is TRBV15 and J is TRBJ1-2; 8 bases are a match to TRBD1. Germline V gene lookup returns CDR1 LNHNV and CDR2 YYDKDF (reference sequence). Trimming cost V 1 base and J 8 bases; bases outside gene matches: 3. The CDR3 extends over 13 amino acids. CDR3 sequence reads: CATSRVTGEGYTF. The CDR3, as DNA: TGTGCCACCAGCAGAGTGACAGGGGAAGGCTACACCTTC.

This clone was counted a single time. The rearrangement links TRBV4-2 to TRBJ2-2, with D possibly being TRBD2 (6 bases). V lost 7 bases and J lost 4, with 22 bases in between. Germline-derived CDR1 and CDR2 are LGHNA and YNFKEQ. The CDR3 loop spans 17 amino acids. In DNA form, the CDR3 reads TGTGCCAGCAAGACACTAGAAGCGGGCCTTGCCACCGGGGAGCTGTTTTTT. It encodes CASKTLEAGLATGELFF.

The genes are TRBV7-8 and TRBJ2-2; 8 bases match TRBD2. This CDR3 is 14 amino acids long. The V and J ends lost 6 bases and 4 bases, in that order; junction bases with no gene match: 4. Germline assignment: CDR1 SGHVS and CDR2 FQNEAQ. DNA of the CDR3: TGTGCCAGCAGAACGGGAGGGGGCACCGGGGAGCTGTTTTTT. Protein: CASRTGGGTGELFF. The full variable domain, completed using reference TRBV7-8 and TRBJ2-2, is GAGVSQSPRYKVAKRGQDVALRCDPISGHVSLFWYQQALGQGPEFLTYFQNEAQLDKSGLPSDRFFAERPEGSVSTLKIQRTQQEDSAVYLCASRTGGGTGELFFGEGSRLTVL.

This clone was seen only once. The genes are TRBV6-1 and TRBJ2-2, with 7 bases lining up with TRBD1. After removal of 4 bases from V and 5 bases from J, the junction contained 10 bases not matched to a gene. The germline V gene has CDR1 MNHNS and CDR2 SASEGT. The CDR3 is 16 residues long. The chain's CDR3 is CASSVPRQGGTGELFF. DNA of the CDR3: TGTGCCAGCAGTGTCCCACGACAGGGTGGGACCGGGGAGCTGTTTTTT.

Note on this clone: At the DNA level, this CDR3 is encoded by other sequences in the same sample as well. The CDR3 region has the DNA TGTGCCAGTTCATCTCGACAGGGGTATAACGAGCAGTACTTC. It is translated as CASSSRQGYNEQYF. The chain is built from TRBV18 and TRBJ2-7, with 8 positions matching TRBD1. After removal of 9 bases from V and 5 bases from J, the junction contained 12 bases not matched to a gene. CDR1 and CDR2 from the germline V gene are KGHSH and LQKENI. This CDR3 is built from 14 residues.

The V gene is TRBV7-9, the J gene TRBJ2-7; tentatively, D is TRBD1 (5 bases). The CDR3 runs 13 residues. Germline CDR1 SEHNR, CDR2 FQNEAQ (reference sequence). Between the trimmed V and J ends, which lost 5 bases and 3 bases, there was a span of 11 bases. The chain's CDR3 is CASSPGLDYEQYF. As DNA, the CDR3 is TGTGCCAGCAGCCCAGGGCTTGACTACGAGCAGTACTTC.

Written as DNA, the CDR3 is TGCGCCAGCAGTGGGTCCGAAGAGACCCAGTACTTC. Its protein is CASSGSEETQYF. The chain recombines TRBV10-1 with TRBJ2-5; unclear D gene. The V end was cut by 4 bases, the J end by 3 bases, with 6 bases between. The CDR3 is 12 amino acids. Germline CDR1 reads WNHNN; CDR2 reads SYGVQD (reference sequence).

The J gene is TRBJ1-1, the V gene TRBV10-2; perhaps TRBD1 as D (6 bases). This CDR3 is 15 amino acids long. Germline CDR1 and CDR2: WSHSY and SAAADI. V dropped 2 bases and J dropped 6 bases, with 16 bases sitting between them. CDR3 DNA sequence: TGCGCCAGCAGTGAGGTCTGGGGGCTGGGGGCTGAAGCTTTCTTT. The encoded protein is CASSEVWGLGAEAFF.